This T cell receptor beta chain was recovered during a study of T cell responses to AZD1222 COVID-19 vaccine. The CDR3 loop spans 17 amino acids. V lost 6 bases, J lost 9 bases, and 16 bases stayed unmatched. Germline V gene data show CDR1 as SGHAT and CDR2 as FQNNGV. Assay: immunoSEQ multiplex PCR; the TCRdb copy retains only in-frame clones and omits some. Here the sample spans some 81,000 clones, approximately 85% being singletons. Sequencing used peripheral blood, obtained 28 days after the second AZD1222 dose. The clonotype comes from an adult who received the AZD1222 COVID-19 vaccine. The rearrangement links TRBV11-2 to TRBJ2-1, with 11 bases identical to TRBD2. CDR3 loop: CASRLRASGRQLGEQFF. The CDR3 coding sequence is TGTGCCAGCAGATTAAGAGCTAGCGGGAGGCAATTAGGTGAGCAGTTCTTC.